This T cell receptor beta chain was sequenced during a study of intratumoral heterogeneity in liver cancer. Study findings and constraints: Tumor-infiltrating lymphocytes were acknowledged as under-represented in the sampling.

TCRdb keeps only in-frame clones here, not all; method: immunoSEQ multiplex PCR. This table has roughly 6,000 clones, around 72% appearing once. The CDR3 covers 13 residues. Trimming took 1 base from V and 4 from J, leaving 8 bases between them. CDR1 and CDR2 from the germline V gene are SGDLS and YYNGEE. Remarks on this clone: The target antigen is unknown.

All patients had early-stage hepatocellular carcinoma and were untreated before surgical resection. This sequence joins TRBV9 and TRBJ1-2, with D hard to call. The TCR was taken from a man between 65 and 85 years old with hepatocellular carcinoma. Here the sequenced sample was tumor-adjacent normal tissue, taken before any cancer treatment. CDR3 protein: CASSVPGLYGYTF. Written as DNA, the CDR3 is TGTGCCAGCAGCGTACCAGGCCTCTATGGCTACACCTTC.